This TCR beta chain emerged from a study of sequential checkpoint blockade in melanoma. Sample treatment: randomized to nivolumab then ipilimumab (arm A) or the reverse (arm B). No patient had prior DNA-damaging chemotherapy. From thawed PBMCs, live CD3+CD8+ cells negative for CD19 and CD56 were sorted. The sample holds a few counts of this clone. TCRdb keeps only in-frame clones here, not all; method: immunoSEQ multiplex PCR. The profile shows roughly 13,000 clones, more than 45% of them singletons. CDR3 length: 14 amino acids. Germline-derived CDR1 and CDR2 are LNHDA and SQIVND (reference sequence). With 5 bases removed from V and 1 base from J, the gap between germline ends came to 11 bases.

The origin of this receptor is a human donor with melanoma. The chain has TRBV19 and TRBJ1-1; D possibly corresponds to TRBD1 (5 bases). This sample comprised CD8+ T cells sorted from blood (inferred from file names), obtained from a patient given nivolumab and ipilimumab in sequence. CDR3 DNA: TGTGCCAGTAGTTCCTTGACAGCGAACACTGAAGCTTTCTTT. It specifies CASSSLTANTEAFF.